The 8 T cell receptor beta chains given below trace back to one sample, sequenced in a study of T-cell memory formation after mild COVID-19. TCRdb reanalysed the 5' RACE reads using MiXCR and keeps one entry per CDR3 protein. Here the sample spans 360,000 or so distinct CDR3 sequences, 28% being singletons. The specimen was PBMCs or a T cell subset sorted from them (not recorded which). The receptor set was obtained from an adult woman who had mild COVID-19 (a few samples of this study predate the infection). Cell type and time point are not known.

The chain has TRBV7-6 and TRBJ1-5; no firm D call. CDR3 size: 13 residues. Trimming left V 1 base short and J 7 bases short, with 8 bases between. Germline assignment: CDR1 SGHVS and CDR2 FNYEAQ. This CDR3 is CASSLEAAQPQHF. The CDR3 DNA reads TGTGCCAGCAGCTTAGAGGCAGCCCAGCCCCAGCATTTT.

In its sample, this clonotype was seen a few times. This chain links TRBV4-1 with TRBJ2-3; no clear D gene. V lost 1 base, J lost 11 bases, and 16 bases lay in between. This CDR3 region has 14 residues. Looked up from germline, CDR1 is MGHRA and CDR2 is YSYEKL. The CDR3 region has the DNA TGCGCCAGCAGCCAAGCGGAATACCGCGTAGAGCAGTATTTT. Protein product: CASSQAEYRVEQYF.

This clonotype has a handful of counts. CDR3 sequence (DNA): TGTGCCAGCAGCTTGGGGACAGGGGAGCAAGAGACCCAGTACTTC. Protein: CASSLGTGEQETQYF. The V call is TRBV7-9, the J call TRBJ2-5; 10 nucleotides agree with TRBD1. The CDR3 is 15 residues long. Germline CDR1 reads SEHNR; CDR2 reads FQNEAQ (reference sequence). V lost 3 bases, J lost 2 bases, and 3 bases stayed unmatched.

The CDR3 DNA reads TGCGCCAGCAGCCAAATAATAGCGGGGAACTACGAGCAGTACTTC. Protein sequence: CASSQIIAGNYEQYF. The rearrangement uses TRBV4-1 and TRBJ2-7, with TRBD2 identical over 8 bases. Trimming took 2 bases from V and 3 from J; bases not matched to a gene: 6. The CDR3 length is 15 residues. Germline loops: CDR1 MGHRA, CDR2 YSYEKL.

The CDR3 coding sequence is TGCAGTGCAGGGGGCTACGAGCAGTACTTC. This codes for CSAGGYEQYF. The chain recombines TRBV20-1 with TRBJ2-7; D perhaps matches TRBD1 (6 bases). V was pared by 6 bases and J by 3 bases, with 6 bases between. The CDR3 consists of 10 residues. Germline V gene sequence: CDR1 DFQATT, CDR2 SNEGSKA (reference sequence).

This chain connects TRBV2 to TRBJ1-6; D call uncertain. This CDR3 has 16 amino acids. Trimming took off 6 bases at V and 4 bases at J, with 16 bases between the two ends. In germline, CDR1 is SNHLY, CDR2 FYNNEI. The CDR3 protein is CASSQEDGIYNSPLHF. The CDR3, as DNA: TGTGCCAGCAGCCAAGAGGACGGAATTTATAATTCACCCCTCCACTTT.

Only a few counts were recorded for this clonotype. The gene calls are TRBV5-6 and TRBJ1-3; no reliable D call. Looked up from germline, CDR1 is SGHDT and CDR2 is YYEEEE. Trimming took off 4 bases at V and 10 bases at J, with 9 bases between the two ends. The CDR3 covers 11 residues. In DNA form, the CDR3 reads TGTGCCAGCAGCCTCAGACAAACCATATATTTT. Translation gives CASSLRQTIYF.

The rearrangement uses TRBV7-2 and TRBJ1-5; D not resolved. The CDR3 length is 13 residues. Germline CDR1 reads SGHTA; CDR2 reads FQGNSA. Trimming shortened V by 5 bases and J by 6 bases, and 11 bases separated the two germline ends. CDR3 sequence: CASSLIGGQPQHF. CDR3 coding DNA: TGTGCCAGCAGCCTTATCGGTGGTCAGCCCCAGCATTTT.